Presented here are 11 T cell receptor beta chains from one specimen sequenced in a study of high-grade serous ovarian cancer treatment subgroups. The data were produced by immunoSEQ multiplex PCR, yet TCRdb's version contains in-frame clones alone and is incomplete. The repertoire consists of approximately 6,200 clones, with 70% to 80% occurring once and the leading ten covering 6% to 7%. Tumor samples were taken before definitive surgery or chemotherapy. Sequencing input: tumor tissue. These receptors were collected from a human donor with high-grade serous ovarian cancer.

This clone has just a few counts. The rearrangement uses TRBV10-3 and TRBJ1-1; TRBD1 matches at 7 bases. This CDR3 spans 14 amino acids. The V segment lost 6 bases and the J segment 1 base; nucleotides outside the gene matches: 5. CDR1 is ENHRY, CDR2 SYGVKD, per germline. In DNA, the CDR3 is TGTGCCATCAGGAGACAGGGAGAGAACACTGAAGCTTTCTTT. Amino acids: CAIRRQGENTEAFF.

The V gene is TRBV6-6, the J gene TRBJ1-1; TRBD1 aligns across 9 bases. There are 16 residues in the CDR3. J lost 3 bases, V lost 4 bases, and 9 bases had no gene match. Germline CDR1 is MNHNY and CDR2 is SVGAGI (reference sequence). Here the CDR3 DNA reads TGTGCCAGCAGTTCCAACCGGGACAGGGAGGACACTGAAGCTTTCTTT. Translation gives CASSSNRDREDTEAFF.

V gene TRBV19 combines with J gene TRBJ2-1; D remains ambiguous. V lost 2 bases and J 5 bases, leaving 13 bases between the germline ends. CDR1 and CDR2 from the germline V gene are LNHDA and SQIVND (reference sequence). This CDR3 region has 15 residues. The CDR3 DNA follows: TGTGCCAGTAGTATATCCCAAATCGGAAACAATGAGCAGTTCTTC. Amino acids: CASSISQIGNNEQFF.

The chain recombines TRBV11-2 with TRBJ2-2; D call uncertain. The V end was cut by 2 bases, the J end by 0 bases, with 7 bases between. There are 15 residues in the CDR3. CDR1 is SGHAT and CDR2 is FQNNGV in the germline V gene. DNA of the CDR3: TGTGCCAGCAGCTTAAGACTCGCGAACACCGGGGAGCTGTTTTTT. Translated: CASSLRLANTGELFF.

The rearrangement joins TRBV19 to TRBJ2-2; tentatively, D is TRBD2 (5 bases). CDR3 length: 15 residues. Germline V lookup: CDR1 LNHDA, CDR2 SQIVND (reference sequence). V was cut by 7 bases and J by 5 bases, with 17 bases left in between. The CDR3 is CASMGDQVITGELFF. Here the CDR3 DNA reads TGTGCCAGTATGGGAGACCAAGTGATAACCGGGGAGCTGTTTTTT.

This clone occurred a few times. The chain recombines TRBV2 with TRBJ1-4, with D hard to call. V was clipped by 6 bases and J by 4 bases, with 9 bases between them. This CDR3 region has 13 residues. The germline V gene has CDR1 SNHLY and CDR2 FYNNEI. This CDR3 reads CASRPDYNEKLFF. The CDR3, as DNA: TGTGCCAGCAGGCCGGACTATAATGAAAAACTGTTTTTT.

The J gene is TRBJ2-3, the V gene TRBV25-1; 10 bases line up with TRBD1. The V segment lost 5 bases and the J segment 2 bases; nucleotides outside the gene matches: 4. This CDR3 comprises 15 residues. Germline V gene sequence: CDR1 MGHDK, CDR2 SYGVNS. The DNA of the CDR3 is TGTGCCAGCAGTAGGGACAGGGGTTTCACAGATACGCAGTATTTT. Amino acids: CASSRDRGFTDTQYF.

This sequence joins TRBV2 and TRBJ1-5; D may be TRBD1 (6 bases). V dropped 6 bases and J dropped 4 bases, with 22 bases sitting between them. The length of the CDR3 is 17 residues. Germline assignment: CDR1 SNHLY and CDR2 FYNNEI. The CDR3 sequence is CASSERSGTQTNQPQHF. The DNA of the CDR3 is TGTGCCAGCAGCGAGCGGAGCGGGACACAAACGAATCAGCCCCAGCATTTT.

This clone has a single count. This chain connects TRBV14 to TRBJ1-6; D call uncertain. CDR3 length equals 13 residues. The germline gives CDR1 SGHDN, CDR2 FVKESK. Trimming left V 1 base short and J 11 bases short, with 9 bases between. The CDR3 here is CASSQVGGTPLHF. The CDR3 coding sequence is TGTGCCAGCAGCCAAGTTGGTGGGACACCCCTCCACTTT. Based on the CDR3 plus reference TRBV14 and TRBJ1-6, the full variable domain is EAGVTQFPSHSVIEKGQTVTLRCDPISGHDNLYWYRRVMGKEIKFLLHFVKESKQDESGMPNNRFLAERTGGTYSTLKVQPAELEDSGVYFCASSQVGGTPLHFGNGTRLTVT.

This clone was seen a handful of times. This rearrangement joins TRBV2 to TRBJ2-5; D remains unclear. The CDR3 totals 12 residues. V lost 2 bases and J 5 bases, leaving 6 bases between the germline ends. From germline, CDR1 is SNHLY and CDR2 FYNNEI. In nucleotides, the CDR3 is TGTGCCAGCAGTGAAATGGCTGAGACCCAGTACTTC. Amino acid sequence: CASSEMAETQYF. Together with reference TRBV2 and TRBJ2-5, the CDR3 gives the full variable domain: EPEVTQTPSHQVTQMGQEVILRCVPISNHLYFYWYRQILGQKVEFLVSFYNNEISEKSEIFDDQFSVERPDGSNFTLKIRSTKLEDSAMYFCASSEMAETQYFGPGTRLLVL.

This rearrangement joins TRBV4-1 to TRBJ1-1, with 10 nucleotides matching TRBD1. The junction had 6 bases not matched to a gene; V was cut back by 1 base and J by 1 base. Per the germline V gene, CDR1 is MGHRA and CDR2 is YSYEKL. The CDR3 is 17 residues long. CDR3 amino acids: CASSQVRQGAKNTEAFF. CDR3 in DNA: TGCGCCAGCAGCCAAGTCAGACAGGGGGCGAAGAACACTGAAGCTTTCTTT.